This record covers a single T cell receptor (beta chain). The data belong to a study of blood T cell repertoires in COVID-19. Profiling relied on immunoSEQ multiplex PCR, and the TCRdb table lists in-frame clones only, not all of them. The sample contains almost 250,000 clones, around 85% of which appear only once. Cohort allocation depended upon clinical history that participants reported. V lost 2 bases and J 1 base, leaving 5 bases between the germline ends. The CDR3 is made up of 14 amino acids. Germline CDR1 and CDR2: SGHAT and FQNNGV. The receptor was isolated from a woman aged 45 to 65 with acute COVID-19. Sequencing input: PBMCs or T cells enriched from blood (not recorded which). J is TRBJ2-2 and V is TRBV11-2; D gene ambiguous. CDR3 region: CASSLTRNTGELFF. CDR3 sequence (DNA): TGTGCCAGCAGCTTAACCAGGAACACCGGGGAGCTGTTTTTT.